Each of the 9 T cell receptor beta chains below was sequenced from the same sample in a study of T-cell memory formation after mild COVID-19. MiXCR was run by TCRdb on the 5' RACE reads, yielding one entry per CDR3 protein. Of approximately 390,000 distinct CDR3 sequences detected, about 17% appear once; the ten largest clones hold roughly a fifth. Sequencing was done on a sample of PBMCs or a T cell subset sorted from them (not recorded which). The origin of the receptors is a man aged 18 to 29 who had mild COVID-19 (a few samples of this study predate the infection). Cell type and time point are not known.

This clonotype was detected only a few times. This sequence joins TRBV5-6 and TRBJ1-4, with 10 positions matching TRBD1. The V gene end was trimmed by 3 bases and the J gene end by 7 bases; junction bases not matched to a gene: 9. The CDR3 spans 16 residues. Germline assignment: CDR1 SGHDT and CDR2 YYEEEE. The CDR3 is CASSSRQGALGEKLFF. For the CDR3, the DNA is TGTGCCAGCAGCTCCCGACAGGGGGCCTTGGGTGAAAAACTGTTTTTT.

The chain employs TRBV9 and TRBJ2-5; the D gene is possibly TRBD2 (5 bases). V was shortened by 0 bases and J by 7 bases, with 13 bases between the two germline ends. Per the germline V gene, CDR1 is SGDLS and CDR2 is YYNGEE. The CDR3 sequence is 14 residues long. The CDR3: CASSVDPSSWTQYF. Here the CDR3 DNA reads TGTGCCAGCAGCGTAGATCCTAGCTCCTGGACCCAGTACTTC.

The rearrangement links TRBV7-9 to TRBJ1-2; D ambiguous. The CDR3 contains 15 residues. The germline V and J ends were trimmed by 3 bases and 4 bases, with 15 bases remaining between them. The germline V gene has CDR1 SEHNR and CDR2 FQNEAQ (reference sequence). The CDR3 bases are TGTGCCAGCAGCTTCGGACCCTCTATTCTCTATGGCTACACCTTC. Encoded protein: CASSFGPSILYGYTF.

This clonotype was seen a handful of times. The chain couples TRBV7-2 to TRBJ2-3, with TRBD1 matching over 8 bases. With V trimmed by 5 bases and J by 5 bases, 9 bases remained unmatched. Germline V CDR1 and CDR2: SGHTA, FQGNSA. The CDR3 length is 15 residues. The CDR3: CASSGNRGFGDTQYF. The CDR3 DNA reads TGTGCCAGCAGCGGAAACAGGGGGTTCGGAGATACGCAGTATTTT.

This clonotype was counted ten times or more. The chain recombines TRBV5-1 with TRBJ2-1; 10 positions agree with TRBD2. Germline CDR1 is SGHRS and CDR2 is YFSETQ. CDR3 size: 15 residues. With V trimmed by 1 base and J by 7 bases, 5 bases remained unmatched. The CDR3 here is CASSLFPAGGNEQFF. CDR3 nucleotides: TGCGCCAGCAGCTTGTTTCCAGCGGGGGGGAATGAGCAGTTCTTC.

This clonotype was recorded many times. The chain carries TRBV5-1 and TRBJ2-7; 7 bases line up with TRBD2. From germline, CDR1 is SGHRS and CDR2 YFSETQ. V was clipped by 3 bases and J by 2 bases; unmatched bases: 17. The CDR3 contains 18 residues. CDR3 in DNA: TGCGCCAGCAGCTCATCGCCAGGCGGGAGAAGTACGGCCTACGAGCAGTACTTC. This codes for CASSSSPGGRSTAYEQYF.

The chain recombines TRBV7-6 with TRBJ2-2; tentative D call: TRBD2 (6 bases). V shed 2 bases and J shed 5 bases, with 9 bases lying between them. Germline loops: CDR1 SGHVS, CDR2 FNYEAQ. This CDR3 contains 14 residues. CDR3: CASSLYGGTGELFF. The CDR3 nucleotides read TGTGCCAGCAGCTTATACGGGGGTACCGGGGAGCTGTTTTTT.

This clonotype was counted only a few times. The chain employs TRBV25-1 and TRBJ2-3; 9 bases match TRBD1. CDR1 MGHDK and CDR2 SYGVNS come from the germline V gene. V trimming: 4 bases; J trimming: 10 bases; junction bases outside the gene matches: 15. The CDR3 sequence is 16 residues long. The CDR3 DNA reads as TGTGCCAGCAGTGGGACCGGGACAGGGATAACTTGGGCGCAGTATTTT. It encodes CASSGTGTGITWAQYF.

This chain connects TRBV11-1 to TRBJ2-1; TRBD2 is a possible D gene (5 bases). V lost 5 bases to trimming and J lost 5 bases, with 16 bases between them. CDR3 size: 15 residues. The germline CDR1 and CDR2 sequences are SGHAT and FQDESV (reference sequence). The CDR3 reads CASSPREQYHNEQFF. The CDR3 DNA follows: TGTGCCAGCAGCCCCCGGGAACAGTATCACAATGAGCAGTTCTTC.